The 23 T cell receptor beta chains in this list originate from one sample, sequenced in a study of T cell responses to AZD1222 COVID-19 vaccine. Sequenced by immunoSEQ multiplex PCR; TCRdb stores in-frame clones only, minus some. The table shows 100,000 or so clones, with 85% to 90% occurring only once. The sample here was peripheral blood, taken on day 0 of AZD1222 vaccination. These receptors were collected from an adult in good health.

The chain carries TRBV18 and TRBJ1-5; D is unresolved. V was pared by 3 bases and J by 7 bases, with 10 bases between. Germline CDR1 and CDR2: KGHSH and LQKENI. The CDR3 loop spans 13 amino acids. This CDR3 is CASSPDLAQPQHF. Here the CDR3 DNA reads TGTGCCAGCTCACCGGACTTAGCGCAGCCCCAGCATTTT.

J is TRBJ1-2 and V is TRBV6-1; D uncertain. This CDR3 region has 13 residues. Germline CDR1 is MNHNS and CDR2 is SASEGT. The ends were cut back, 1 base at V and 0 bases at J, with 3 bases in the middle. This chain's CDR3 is CASSEVPNYGYTF. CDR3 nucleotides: TGTGCCAGCAGTGAAGTTCCTAACTATGGCTACACCTTC.

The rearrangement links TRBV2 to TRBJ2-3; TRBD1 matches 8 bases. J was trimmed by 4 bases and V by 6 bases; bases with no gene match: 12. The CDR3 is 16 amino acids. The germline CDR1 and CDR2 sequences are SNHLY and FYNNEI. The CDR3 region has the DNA TGTGCCAGCAGGGCACGACAGGGGCCTAGTTCAGATACGCAGTATTTT. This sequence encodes CASRARQGPSSDTQYF.

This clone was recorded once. The CDR3 loop reads CASSYEGARQPQHF. The CDR3, as DNA: TGTGCCAGCAGTTATGAGGGGGCGCGGCAGCCCCAGCATTTT. The chain joins TRBV6-1 to TRBJ1-5; the match to TRBD1 covers 7 bases. CDR3 size: 14 residues. Losses at the gene ends were 5 bases for V and 7 bases for J; bases not matched to a gene: 8. Germline V lookup: CDR1 MNHNS, CDR2 SASEGT.

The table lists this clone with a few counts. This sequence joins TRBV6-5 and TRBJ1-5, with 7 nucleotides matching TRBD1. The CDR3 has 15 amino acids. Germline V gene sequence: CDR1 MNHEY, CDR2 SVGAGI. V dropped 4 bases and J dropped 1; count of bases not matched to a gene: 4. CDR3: CASSFRDRSNQPQHF. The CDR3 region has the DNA TGTGCCAGCAGTTTCCGGGACAGAAGCAATCAGCCCCAGCATTTT.

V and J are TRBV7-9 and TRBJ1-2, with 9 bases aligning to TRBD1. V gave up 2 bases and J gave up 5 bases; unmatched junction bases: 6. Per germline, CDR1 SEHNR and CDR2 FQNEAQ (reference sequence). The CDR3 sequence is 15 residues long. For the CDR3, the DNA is TGTGCCAGCAGCTTAAAAGGACAGGGGTTGTATGGCTACACCTTC. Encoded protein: CASSLKGQGLYGYTF.

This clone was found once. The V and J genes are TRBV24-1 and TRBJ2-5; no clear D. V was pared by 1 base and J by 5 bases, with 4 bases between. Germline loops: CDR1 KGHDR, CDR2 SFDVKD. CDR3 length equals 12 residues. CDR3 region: CATSDLAETQYF. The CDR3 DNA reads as TGTGCCACCAGTGATTTAGCGGAGACCCAGTACTTC.

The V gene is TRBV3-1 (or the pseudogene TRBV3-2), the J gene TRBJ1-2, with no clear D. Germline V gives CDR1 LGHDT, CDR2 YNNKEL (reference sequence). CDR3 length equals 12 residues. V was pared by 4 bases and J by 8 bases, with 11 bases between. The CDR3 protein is CASSPRTGGYTF. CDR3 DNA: TGTGCCAGCAGCCCGAGAACGGGAGGCTACACCTTC.

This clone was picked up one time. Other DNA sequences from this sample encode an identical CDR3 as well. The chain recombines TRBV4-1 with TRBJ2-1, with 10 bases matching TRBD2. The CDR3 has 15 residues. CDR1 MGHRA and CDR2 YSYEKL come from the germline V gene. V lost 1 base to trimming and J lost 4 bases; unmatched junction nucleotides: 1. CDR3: CASSQGLAGYNEQFF. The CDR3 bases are TGCGCCAGCAGCCAAGGACTAGCGGGTTACAATGAGCAGTTCTTC.

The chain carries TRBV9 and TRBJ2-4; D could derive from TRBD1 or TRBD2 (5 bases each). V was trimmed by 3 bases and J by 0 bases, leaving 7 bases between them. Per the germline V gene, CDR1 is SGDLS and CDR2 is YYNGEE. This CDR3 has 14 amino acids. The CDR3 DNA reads TGTGCCAGCAGCGCGGGGCTAGCCAAAAACATTCAGTACTTC. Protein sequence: CASSAGLAKNIQYF. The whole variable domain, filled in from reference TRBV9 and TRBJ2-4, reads DSGVTQTPKHLITATGQRVTLRCSPRSGDLSVYWYQQSLDQGLQFLIQYYNGEERAKGNILERFSAQQFPDLHSELNLSSLELGDSALYFCASSAGLAKNIQYFGAGTRLSVL.

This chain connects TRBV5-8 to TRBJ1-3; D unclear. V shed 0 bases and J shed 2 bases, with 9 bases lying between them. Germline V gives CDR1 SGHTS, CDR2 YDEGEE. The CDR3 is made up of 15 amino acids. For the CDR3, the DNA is TGTGCCAGCAGCTTGGAGGGAAGCACTGGAAACACCATATATTTT. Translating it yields CASSLEGSTGNTIYF.

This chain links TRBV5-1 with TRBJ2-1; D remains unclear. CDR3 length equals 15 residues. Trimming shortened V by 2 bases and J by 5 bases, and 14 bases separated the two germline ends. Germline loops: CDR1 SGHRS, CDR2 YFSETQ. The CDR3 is CASSFLAAGNNEQFF. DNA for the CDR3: TGCGCCAGCAGCTTTTTGGCGGCTGGGAACAATGAGCAGTTCTTC.

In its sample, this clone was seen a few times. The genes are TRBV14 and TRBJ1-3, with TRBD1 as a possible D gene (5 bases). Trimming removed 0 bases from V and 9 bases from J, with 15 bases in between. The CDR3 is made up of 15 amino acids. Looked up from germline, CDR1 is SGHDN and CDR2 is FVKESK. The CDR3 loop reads CASSQDNRRLGTIYF. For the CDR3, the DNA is TGTGCCAGCAGCCAAGATAACAGGAGACTAGGCACCATATATTTT.

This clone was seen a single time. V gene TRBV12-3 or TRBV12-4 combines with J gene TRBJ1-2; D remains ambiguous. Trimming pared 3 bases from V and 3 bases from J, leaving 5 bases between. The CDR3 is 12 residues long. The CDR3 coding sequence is TGTGCCAGCAGTTTTGGAGACTATGGCTACACCTTC. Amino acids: CASSFGDYGYTF.

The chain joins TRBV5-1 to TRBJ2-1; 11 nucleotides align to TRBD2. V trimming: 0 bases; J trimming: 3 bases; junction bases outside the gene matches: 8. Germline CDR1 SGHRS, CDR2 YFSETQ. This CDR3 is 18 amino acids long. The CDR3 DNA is TGCGCCAGCAGCTTGGCAGGGAGTACTAGCGGGGGCTACAATGAGCAGTTCTTC. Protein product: CASSLAGSTSGGYNEQFF.

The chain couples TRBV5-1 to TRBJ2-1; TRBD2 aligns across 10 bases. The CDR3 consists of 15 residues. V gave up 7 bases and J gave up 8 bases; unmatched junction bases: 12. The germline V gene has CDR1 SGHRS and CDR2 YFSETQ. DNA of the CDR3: TGCGCCAGCGGAACTAGCGGGAACTCTCGCTATGAGCAGTTCTTC. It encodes CASGTSGNSRYEQFF.

Written as DNA, the CDR3 is TGTGCCAGCAGAGCCTCGGGGTCCTATAATTCACCCCTCCACTTT. Protein: CASRASGSYNSPLHF. The chain couples TRBV25-1 to TRBJ1-6; D gene unclear. CDR3 length: 15 amino acids. V was pared by 6 bases and J by 1 base, with 10 bases between. Germline assignment: CDR1 MGHDK and CDR2 SYGVNS.

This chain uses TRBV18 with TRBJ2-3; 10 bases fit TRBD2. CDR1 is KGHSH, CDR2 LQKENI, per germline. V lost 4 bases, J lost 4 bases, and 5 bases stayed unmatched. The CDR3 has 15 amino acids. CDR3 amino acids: CASSRGLAGADTQYF. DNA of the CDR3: TGTGCCAGCTCACGGGGGCTAGCGGGAGCAGATACGCAGTATTTT.

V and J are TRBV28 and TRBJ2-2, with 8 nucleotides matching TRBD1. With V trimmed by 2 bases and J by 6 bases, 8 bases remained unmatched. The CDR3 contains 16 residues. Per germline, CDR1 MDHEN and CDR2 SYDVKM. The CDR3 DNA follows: TGTGCCAGCAGTTTAATCGCAGGGGGCGCCGCCGGGGAGCTGTTTTTT. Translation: CASSLIAGGAAGELFF.

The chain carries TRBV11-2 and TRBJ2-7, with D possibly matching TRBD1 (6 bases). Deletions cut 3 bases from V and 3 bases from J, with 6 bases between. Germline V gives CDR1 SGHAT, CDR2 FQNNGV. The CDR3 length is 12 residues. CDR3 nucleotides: TGTGCCAGCAGCTTGGACAGCTACGAGCAGTACTTC. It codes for CASSLDSYEQYF.

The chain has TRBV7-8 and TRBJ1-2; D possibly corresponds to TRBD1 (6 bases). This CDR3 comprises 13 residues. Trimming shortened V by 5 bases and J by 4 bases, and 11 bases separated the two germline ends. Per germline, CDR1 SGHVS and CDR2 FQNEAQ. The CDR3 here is CASSPTGTYGYTF. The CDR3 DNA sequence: TGTGCCAGCAGCCCCACAGGGACCTATGGCTACACCTTC.

The CDR3 region is CASSLGTSVSYEQYF. DNA for the CDR3: TGCGCCAGCAGCTTGGGGACTAGCGTTTCCTACGAGCAGTACTTC. This chain links TRBV5-1 with TRBJ2-7, with 9 bases that match TRBD2. The trim removed 0 bases at V and 1 base at J, leaving 2 bases unmatched. This CDR3 contains 15 residues. Germline CDR1 reads SGHRS; CDR2 reads YFSETQ.

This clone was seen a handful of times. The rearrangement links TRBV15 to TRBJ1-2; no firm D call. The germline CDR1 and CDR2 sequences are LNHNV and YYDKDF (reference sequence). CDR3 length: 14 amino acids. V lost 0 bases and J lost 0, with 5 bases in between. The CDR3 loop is CATSRELANYGYTF. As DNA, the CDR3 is TGTGCCACCAGCAGAGAGCTAGCTAACTATGGCTACACCTTC.